The rows below give T cell receptor beta chains drawn from one sample of a study of cytomegalovirus exposure and HLA in healthy donors. Sequencing used immunoSEQ multiplex PCR; TCRdb keeps in-frame clones, though not all of them. In the table there are around 110,000 clones, approximately 66% of which are singletons. The sequenced sample was PBMCs. The receptors shown here come from a woman aged 40-49 years in good health and CMV-seropositive. The conserved cysteine and the conserved F or W are not part of the CDR3 here. Each record gives: V gene, CDR3 protein.

V: TRBV4-2; CDR3: ASSQGRGAGTGELF
V: TRBV27; CDR3: ASSRYSGGAGGELF
V: TRBV7-3; CDR3: ASSQLGGDTEAF
V: TRBV10-2; CDR3: ASNDRPTGELF
V: TRBV7-8; CDR3: ASSLEGTGASQPQH
V: TRBV28; CDR3: ASSFRTRSYNEQF
V: TRBV9; CDR3: ASSVASGLAGYTGELF
V: TRBV5-1; CDR3: ASSQTTGNNEKLF
V: TRBV29-1; CDR3: SANLGGGYT
V: TRBV7-3; CDR3: ASQGQGTSEAF
V: TRBV27; CDR3: ASSSGQGLNEKLF
V: TRBV5-1; CDR3: ASSLSLDQPQH
V: TRBV27; CDR3: ASSLTPGQYEQY
V: TRBV10-1; CDR3: ASSESVSNTGELF
V: TRBV27; CDR3: ASSLQGETYGYT
V: TRBV28; CDR3: ASSLGGGKGNEQF
V: TRBV5-5; CDR3: ASSFESAGRLAPGELF
V: TRBV2; CDR3: ASGGDSSAEAF
V: TRBV10-2; CDR3: ASRGLEETQY
V: TRBV19; CDR3: ASRGTSGAFQETQY
V: TRBV9; CDR3: ASSLGEGDEAF
V: TRBV9; CDR3: ASSVDPGTNYGYT
V: TRBV4-2; CDR3: ASSQVGGTGGEKLF
V: TRBV6-5; CDR3: ASSYGRQAYNEQF
V: TRBV30; CDR3: AWSAGLLSSGNTIY
V: TRBV5-1; CDR3: ASSYSAQDEQY
V: TRBV30; CDR3: AWSAFLGGTRIY
V: TRBV6-4; CDR3: ASSDEATDTQY
V: TRBV28; CDR3: ASSESGGPGAF
V: TRBV10-1; CDR3: ASSERSDSFSYEQY
V: TRBV4-1; CDR3: ASSQEITNPEAF
V: TRBV14; CDR3: ASSLAGTVNYGYT
V: TRBV2; CDR3: ASGGTRINEQF
V: TRBV5-8; CDR3: ASSLEGAYGYT
V: TRBV5-8; CDR3: ASSLAKTSGNTGELF
V: TRBV29-1; CDR3: SVEEDRDEAF
V: TRBV5-1; CDR3: ASSLGQYTGELF
V: TRBV29-1; CDR3: SLLRQPQH
V: TRBV5-6; CDR3: ASSSPPGTGGGEQF
V: TRBV9; CDR3: ASSATGTAYEQY
V: TRBV30; CDR3: AWSSYGELF
V: TRBV7-3; CDR3: ASSRATGGPYEQF
V: TRBV19; CDR3: ASSTGGAGQETQY
V: TRBV27; CDR3: ASSERTSGLLYYEQY
V: TRBV7-6; CDR3: ASSLWGTSGMTGELF
V: TRBV27; CDR3: ASSPTGVPDTQY
V: TRBV28; CDR3: ASSPAGGGPLEQY
V: TRBV5-6; CDR3: ASSPDNGELF